The entry below gives a single TCR beta chain sequence along with its context. Its antigen remains unknown. The data were obtained in a study of CXCR3-negative and CXCR3-positive naive CD8 T cells. Study at large: For each library, about 1.5 +/- 0.3 million TRB reads were obtained, around 140 million in total. The study's findings and limits: No difference in surface CD5 was seen between naive subsets, and TCR strength was inferred from TRB CDR3 properties. Diversity was high in both naive subsets and much lower in memory cells.

Via 5' RACE with UMI labels, TRB cDNA libraries were prepared. TCRdb reprocessed the 5' RACE reads and stores each CDR3 protein as one record, lacking DNA. The sample spans tens of thousands of distinct CDR3 sequences; the ten largest clones claim approximately 10%. The sorter processed each CD8+ T cell subset in triplicate at roughly 280,000 cells apiece. This CDR3 contains 15 residues. Per the germline V gene, CDR1 is LGHDT and CDR2 is YNNKEL (reference sequence). The specimen sequenced was memory CD8+ T cells from blood. The chain joins TRBV3-1 to TRBJ2-3; TCRdb calls TRBD1, which cannot be checked without DNA. The clonotype comes from a human donor in good health. Some clones in this sample may be carry-over from other donors' samples. CDR3 in amino acids: CASSQETGDADTQYF.